What follows are 32 T cell receptor beta chains derived from one specimen sequenced in a study of response to subunit inactivated influenza vaccine. TCRdb processed the RT-PCR reads anew with MiXCR; each CDR3 protein has one entry. The table has approximately 530,000 distinct CDR3 sequences, approximately 7.7% seen once. Material: PBMCs from blood, obtained 23 to 25 months after vaccination. These receptor sequences come from a man aged 45 to 75 who received an inactivated influenza vaccine.

This clonotype has at least ten counts. CDR3: CASSLKGVDTEAFF. CDR3 coding DNA: TGCGCCAGCAGCTTGAAAGGGGTCGACACTGAAGCTTTCTTT. The chain uses TRBV5-1 and TRBJ1-1; the D gene is possibly TRBD1 (5 bases). The CDR3 extends over 14 amino acids. V dropped 1 base and J dropped 3 bases, with 10 bases sitting between them. Germline V CDR1 and CDR2: SGHRS, YFSETQ.

In this sample, this clonotype turned up a few times. The chain is built from TRBV10-3 and TRBJ1-5, with D uncertain. The V end was cut by 4 bases, the J end by 6 bases, with 7 bases between. The germline CDR1 and CDR2 sequences are ENHRY and SYGVKD. CDR3 length: 12 residues. CDR3 DNA: TGTGCCATCAGTGGAGAAGGTCAGCCCCAGCATTTT. As protein: CAISGEGQPQHF.

This clonotype was counted at least ten times. Because the CDR3's place on the DNA is in doubt, the DNA is left out and the CDR3 is given as listed by TCRdb. The gene calls are TRBV9 and TRBJ2-3; TRBD2, the table's D call, was not compared with the DNA. The CDR3 adds up to 14 amino acids, both ends counted. CDR1 is SGDLS, CDR2 YYNGEE, per germline. The CDR3 protein is CASSSSRGTDTQYF.

This clonotype was counted between two and nine times. The V gene is TRBV14, the J gene TRBJ1-1; D call uncertain. The CDR3 sequence is 16 residues long. The V and J ends lost 4 bases and 0 bases respectively, with 15 bases between them. CDR1 SGHDN and CDR2 FVKESK come from the germline V gene. In nucleotides, the CDR3 is TGTGCCAGCAGCCGCCAGTTTTTCGGGGTGAACACTGAAGCTTTCTTT. This sequence encodes CASSRQFFGVNTEAFF.

The chain combines TRBV25-1 with TRBJ2-6; D is undetermined. CDR1 is MGHDK and CDR2 is SYGVNS in the germline V gene. The CDR3 has 14 amino acids. Trimming stripped 4 bases from V and 3 bases from J, with 7 bases between. CDR3 region: CASSVSGGANVLTF. The CDR3 bases are TGTGCCAGCAGTGTGTCTGGTGGGGCCAACGTCCTGACTTTC. Together with reference TRBV25-1 and TRBJ2-6, the CDR3 gives the full variable domain: EADIYQTPRYLVIGTGKKITLECSQTMGHDKMYWYQQDPGMELHLIHYSYGVNSTEKGDLSSESTVSRIRTEHFPLTLESARPSHTSQYLCASSVSGGANVLTFGAGSRLTVL.

V usage is TRBV4-2 and J usage is TRBJ2-1; TRBD2 is a possible D gene (6 bases). Looked up from germline, CDR1 is LGHNA and CDR2 is YNFKEQ. The CDR3 has 15 amino acids. V was shortened by 0 bases and J by 7 bases, with 13 bases between the two germline ends. The DNA of the CDR3 is TGTGCCAGCAGCCAAGAAGGCGGGGCGCGGAATGAGCAGTTCTTC. It specifies CASSQEGGARNEQFF.

This clonotype came up many times. This chain uses TRBV25-1 with TRBJ2-4; possible D gene TRBD1, 5 bases. The germline V gene has CDR1 MGHDK and CDR2 SYGVNS. This CDR3 comprises 15 residues. V dropped 4 bases and J dropped 7 bases, with 17 bases sitting between them. DNA of the CDR3: TGTGCCAGCAGTGCGTCGTTCGGCAGGGATAACATTCAGTACTTC. This encodes CASSASFGRDNIQYF.

The V call is TRBV14, the J call TRBJ1-2; TRBD1 matches 7 bases. Germline CDR1 reads SGHDN; CDR2 reads FVKESK. Trimming at V came to 1 base and at J to 1 base, leaving 6 bases not matched to a gene. CDR3 length: 16 amino acids. The CDR3 spells CASSQGRTGLNYGYTF. The CDR3 DNA follows: TGTGCCAGCAGCCAAGGGCGGACAGGACTTAACTATGGCTACACCTTC. The whole variable domain, remainder taken from reference TRBV14 and TRBJ1-2, is EAGVTQFPSHSVIEKGQTVTLRCDPISGHDNLYWYRRVMGKEIKFLLHFVKESKQDESGMPNNRFLAERTGGTYSTLKVQPAELEDSGVYFCASSQGRTGLNYGYTFGSGTRLTVV.

This clonotype was seen more than once but under ten times. CDR3 sequence (DNA): TGCAGTGCTAGTGGGCGGGTGGGAGATACGCAGTATTTT. Protein product: CSASGRVGDTQYF. V gene TRBV20-1 combines with J gene TRBJ2-3, with D possibly TRBD2 on 5 matching bases. Trimming removed 3 bases from V and 5 bases from J, with 12 bases in between. The CDR3 contains 13 residues. CDR1 DFQATT and CDR2 SNEGSKA come from the germline V gene (reference sequence).

This clonotype appeared a few times. The chain links TRBV4-2 to TRBJ2-5; possible D gene TRBD2, 5 bases. Looked up from germline, CDR1 is LGHNA and CDR2 is YNFKEQ. The CDR3 covers 14 residues. Trimming pared 4 bases from V and 5 bases from J, leaving 14 bases between. The CDR3 loop reads CASSRGLAAETQYF. In DNA form, the CDR3 reads TGTGCCAGCAGCCGAGGGCTAGCTGCTGAGACCCAGTACTTC.

This rearrangement joins TRBV7-2 to TRBJ1-4; TRBD1 aligns across 9 bases. Trimming cost V 1 base and J 8 bases; bases outside gene matches: 2. This CDR3 region has 14 residues. Germline-derived CDR1 and CDR2 are SGHTA and FQGNSA. For the CDR3, the DNA is TGTGCCAGCAGCTTAGTCGGGACAGGGGAAAAACTGTTTTTT. Protein sequence: CASSLVGTGEKLFF. Combining the CDR3 with reference TRBV7-2 and TRBJ1-4 gives the whole variable domain GAGVSQSPSNKVTEKGKDVELRCDPISGHTALYWYRQSLGQGLEFLIYFQGNSAPDKSGLPSDRFSAERTGGSVSTLTIQRTQQEDSAVYLCASSLVGTGEKLFFGSGTQLSVL.

This clonotype was detected a few times. The chain combines TRBV20-1 with TRBJ1-2; D gene uncertain. This CDR3 comprises 14 residues. V was clipped by 7 bases and J by 3 bases, with 18 bases between them. Per the germline V gene, CDR1 is DFQATT and CDR2 is SNEGSKA (reference sequence). CDR3 in DNA: TGCAGTGTTAAGCCCATACGGTGGGACTATGGCTACACCTTC. This sequence encodes CSVKPIRWDYGYTF.

The V call is TRBV20-1, the J call TRBJ2-1; D gene unclear. The V end lost 5 bases, the J end lost 6 bases, and 14 bases lay between the germline ends. The CDR3 sequence is 13 residues long. Germline V gives CDR1 DFQATT, CDR2 SNEGSKA (reference sequence). CDR3 sequence: CSAPSQAFNEQFF. In DNA form, the CDR3 reads TGCAGTGCTCCTTCGCAAGCCTTCAATGAGCAGTTCTTC.

This chain connects TRBV7-6 to TRBJ2-5; the match to TRBD2 covers 11 bases. The ends lost 6 bases at V and 4 bases at J; junction bases unmatched: 10. The germline CDR1 and CDR2 sequences are SGHVS and FNYEAQ. The CDR3 length is 16 residues. The CDR3 DNA follows: TGTGCCAGCAGTCCGAATGTAGCGGGGGGGCGAGAGACCCAGTACTTC. It is translated as CASSPNVAGGRETQYF. Combining the CDR3 with reference TRBV7-6 and TRBJ2-5 gives the whole variable domain GAGVSQSPRYKVTKRGQDVALRCDPISGHVSLYWYRQALGQGPEFLTYFNYEAQQDKSGLPNDRFSAERPEGSISTLTIQRTEQRDSAMYRCASSPNVAGGRETQYFGPGTRLLVL.

The chain carries TRBV4-3 and TRBJ1-2, with 8 nucleotides matching TRBD1. This CDR3 region has 16 residues. V was clipped by 0 bases and J by 6 bases; unmatched bases: 9. The germline V gene encodes CDR1 LGHNA and CDR2 YSLEER. CDR3 residues: CASSQDMRQGLDGYTF. The CDR3 nucleotides read TGCGCCAGCAGCCAAGATATGAGACAGGGGTTGGATGGCTACACCTTC.

This clonotype occurred a few times. J is TRBJ2-3 and V is TRBV4-3; D gene uncertain. CDR3 length: 16 amino acids. With 0 bases removed from V and 5 bases from J, the gap between germline ends came to 15 bases. CDR1 is LGHNA, CDR2 YSLEER, per germline. CDR3 amino acids: CASSQDSWVGQDTQYF. The CDR3 DNA sequence: TGCGCCAGCAGCCAAGATTCCTGGGTAGGCCAAGATACGCAGTATTTT.

This clonotype has more than one count but fewer than ten. This sequence joins TRBV29-1 and TRBJ2-5; D is tentatively TRBD1 or TRBD2 (6 bases each). V dropped 0 bases and J dropped 5 bases, with 19 bases sitting between them. The CDR3 has 16 amino acids. CDR1 SQVTM and CDR2 ANQGSEA come from the germline V gene. Written as DNA, the CDR3 is TGCAGCGTTGAAGACCGGGGGCGCCTTTGGGGGGAGACCCAGTACTTC. This encodes CSVEDRGRLWGETQYF.

The rearrangement joins TRBV5-1 to TRBJ2-1; the match to TRBD2 covers 7 bases. Unmatched junction bases numbered 10, after V lost 5 bases and J lost 5 bases. CDR3 length: 15 amino acids. Germline loops: CDR1 SGHRS, CDR2 YFSETQ. CDR3 protein: CASSSVGGRNNEQFF. The CDR3, as DNA: TGCGCCAGCAGTTCGGTGGGAGGGAGAAACAATGAGCAGTTCTTC.

This clonotype came up many times. The gene calls are TRBV12-3 or TRBV12-4 and TRBJ2-7; 8 bases agree with TRBD1. Trimming cost V 8 bases and J 5 bases; bases outside gene matches: 14. The CDR3 is 15 amino acids. The CDR3, as DNA: TGTGCCAGCGGGACATGGACAGGGATTATTCACGAGCAGTACTTC. Its protein product is CASGTWTGIIHEQYF.

The chain uses TRBV9 and TRBJ2-3; D might be TRBD2 (5 bases). CDR1 SGDLS and CDR2 YYNGEE come from the germline V gene. The V gene lost 0 bases and the J gene lost 6 bases, with 5 bases spanning the gap. The CDR3 is 12 amino acids. In DNA, the CDR3 is TGTGCCAGCAGCGTAGGGGAGGATACGCAGTATTTT. Translation gives CASSVGEDTQYF.

The chain couples TRBV9 to TRBJ2-7; 12 bases match TRBD1. Germline V gene lookup returns CDR1 SGDLS and CDR2 YYNGEE. V was pared by 0 bases and J by 7 bases, with 5 bases of the junction left unmatched. The CDR3 covers 15 residues. This CDR3 is CASSVEGQGAREQYF. The DNA of the CDR3 is TGTGCCAGCAGCGTAGAGGGACAGGGGGCTCGAGAGCAGTACTTC.

The rearrangement uses TRBV4-3 and TRBJ1-4, with 10 bases identical to TRBD1. The CDR3 runs to 17 residues. V lost 3 bases and J lost 0; bases outside the gene matches: 4. In germline, CDR1 is LGHNA, CDR2 YSLEER. The CDR3 protein is CASSQRTGGSTNEKLFF. CDR3 nucleotides: TGCGCCAGCAGCCAGCGGACAGGGGGGTCAACTAATGAAAAACTGTTTTTT.

Note on this clonotype: This may stem from a read error, because a much larger clone lies one nucleotide away. The chain combines TRBV5-1 with TRBJ2-7; 9 bases line up with TRBD1. The CDR3 has 14 amino acids. In germline, CDR1 is SGHRS, CDR2 YFSETQ. The CDR3 loop is CANSFRDRDYEQYF. CDR3 bases: TGCGCCAACAGCTTCCGGGACAGGGACTACGAGCAGTACTTC.

This clonotype has at least ten counts. The chain has TRBV7-9 and TRBJ2-3; 7 bases fit TRBD1. J gave up 6 bases and V 3 bases, and 6 bases lay outside the gene matches. This CDR3 is 14 amino acids long. Per germline, CDR1 SEHNR and CDR2 FQNEAQ (reference sequence). In nucleotides, the CDR3 is TGTGCCAGCAGCTTTCGACAGGGAGTGGATACGCAGTATTTT. Translating it yields CASSFRQGVDTQYF.

The chain carries TRBV12-3 or TRBV12-4 and TRBJ1-1, with D unclear. The V and J ends lost 5 bases and 0 bases respectively, with 19 bases between them. The CDR3 extends over 17 amino acids. The CDR3 loop reads CASSLLSLSTMNTEAFF. DNA for the CDR3: TGTGCCAGCAGTCTGCTTTCACTATCCACCATGAACACTGAAGCTTTCTTT.

There are a few counts of this clonotype. This rearrangement joins TRBV28 to TRBJ2-3; a possible D gene is TRBD1 (6 bases). Germline V CDR1 and CDR2: MDHEN, SYDVKM. V was clipped by 7 bases and J by 1 base, with 15 bases between them. The CDR3 has 15 residues. In nucleotides, the CDR3 is TGTGCCAGCAAGAAGCAGGGGCTACGCACAGATACGCAGTATTTT. It codes for CASKKQGLRTDTQYF.

The chain has TRBV5-6 and TRBJ2-7; 12 positions agree with TRBD2. The junction had 5 bases not matched to a gene; V was cut back by 4 bases and J by 0 bases. Germline loops: CDR1 SGHDT, CDR2 YYEEEE. This CDR3 has 16 amino acids. The CDR3 DNA is TGTGCCAGCAGCCCCGGACTAGCGGGGCTCTCCTACGAGCAGTACTTC. The encoded protein is CASSPGLAGLSYEQYF.

The chain links TRBV30 to TRBJ2-3, with TRBD2 matching 14 bases. The CDR3 totals 18 residues. Trimming removed 3 bases from V and 2 bases from J; junction bases left unmatched: 10. Germline CDR1 and CDR2: GTSNPN and SVGIG (reference sequence). The CDR3 here is CAWSAFWTSGGNTDTQYF. The CDR3 DNA follows: TGTGCCTGGAGCGCCTTTTGGACTAGCGGGGGGAACACAGATACGCAGTATTTT. Supplemented by reference TRBV30 and TRBJ2-3, the full variable domain reads SQTIHQWPATLVQPVGSPLSLECTVEGTSNPNLYWYRQAAGRGLQLLFYSVGIGQISSEVPQNLSASRPQDRQFILSSKKLLLSDSGFYLCAWSAFWTSGGNTDTQYFGPGTRLTVL.

This sequence joins TRBV20-1 and TRBJ2-3, with TRBD2 matching over 12 bases. The CDR3 length is 14 residues. Germline V CDR1 and CDR2: DFQATT, SNEGSKA (reference sequence). V lost 6 bases and J lost 6; bases outside the gene matches: 7. CDR3 sequence: CSAPRTSGKDTQYF. CDR3 in DNA: TGCAGTGCGCCTAGGACTAGCGGGAAGGATACGCAGTATTTT.

This clonotype was picked up a small number of times. This chain connects TRBV4-3 to TRBJ2-7; weak D call: TRBD1 (7 bases). The CDR3 loop spans 13 amino acids. Trimming took 0 bases from V and 7 from J, leaving 10 bases between them. The germline CDR1 and CDR2 sequences are LGHNA and YSLEER. The CDR3 loop reads CASSQDAGGEQYF. In DNA form, the CDR3 reads TGCGCCAGCAGCCAAGATGCAGGGGGGGAGCAGTACTTC.

The chain employs TRBV4-2 and TRBJ1-1; the D gene is possibly TRBD1 (5 bases). The V and J ends lost 3 bases and 0 bases respectively, with 11 bases between them. Germline values: CDR1 LGHNA, CDR2 YNFKEQ. The CDR3 covers 15 residues. The CDR3 DNA reads as TGTGCCAGCAGCCACCCGACAGACCTGAACACTGAAGCTTTCTTT. Amino acids: CASSHPTDLNTEAFF.

V gene TRBV6-5 combines with J gene TRBJ2-2; D is unclear. Germline assignment: CDR1 MNHEY and CDR2 SVGAGI. This CDR3 contains 13 residues. The V end lost 2 bases, the J end lost 7 bases, and 8 bases lay between the germline ends. The CDR3 region is CASSYEVFGELFF. The CDR3 region has the DNA TGTGCCAGCAGTTACGAGGTTTTCGGGGAGCTGTTTTTT.